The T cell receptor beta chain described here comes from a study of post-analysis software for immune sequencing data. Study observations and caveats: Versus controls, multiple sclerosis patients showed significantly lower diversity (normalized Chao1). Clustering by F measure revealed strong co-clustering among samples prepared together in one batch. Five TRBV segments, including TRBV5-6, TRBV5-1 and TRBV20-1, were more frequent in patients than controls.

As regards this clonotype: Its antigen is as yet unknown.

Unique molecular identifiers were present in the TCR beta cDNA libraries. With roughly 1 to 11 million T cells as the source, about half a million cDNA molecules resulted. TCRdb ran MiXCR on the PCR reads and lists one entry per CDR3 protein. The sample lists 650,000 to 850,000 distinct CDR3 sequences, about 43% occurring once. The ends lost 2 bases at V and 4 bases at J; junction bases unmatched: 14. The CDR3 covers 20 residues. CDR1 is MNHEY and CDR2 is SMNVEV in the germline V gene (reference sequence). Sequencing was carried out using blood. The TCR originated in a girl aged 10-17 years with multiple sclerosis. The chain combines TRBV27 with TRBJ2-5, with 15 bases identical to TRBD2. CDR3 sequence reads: CASSLRLSGTSGRRGETQYF. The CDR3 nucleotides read TGTGCCAGCAGTTTAAGATTATCCGGGACTAGCGGGAGGAGAGGAGAGACCCAGTACTTC.